The 5 T cell receptor beta chains below all came from one sample that was sequenced in a study of blood T cell repertoires in COVID-19. Here immunoSEQ multiplex PCR was the method, and the copy in TCRdb shows in-frame clones only, minus some. The sample yields over 300,000 clones, more than 70% seen once. Specimen: peripheral blood. The receptors come from a woman aged 45-65 years with acute or convalescent COVID-19.

The chain combines TRBV6-5 with TRBJ2-7; 8 bases match TRBD2. Trimming removed 4 bases from V and 3 bases from J; junction bases left unmatched: 8. Germline CDR1 and CDR2: MNHEY and SVGAGI. The CDR3 is 15 amino acids. CDR3 nucleotides: TGTGCCAGCAGTTCCGGGACTAGAGGTCTCTACGAGCAGTACTTC. Amino acid sequence: CASSSGTRGLYEQYF.

The chain recombines TRBV7-2 with TRBJ2-3; 7 nucleotides align to TRBD1. With V trimmed by 4 bases and J by 7 bases, 14 bases remained unmatched. Germline V gives CDR1 SGHTA, CDR2 FQGNSA. This CDR3 is built from 16 residues. The CDR3 reads CASSSSTGRQRNTQYF. In DNA form, the CDR3 reads TGTGCCAGCAGCTCTTCGACAGGGCGGCAGCGAAATACGCAGTATTTT.

This clone occurred a few times. J is TRBJ1-2 and V is TRBV7-2; D uncertain. This CDR3 comprises 14 residues. From germline, CDR1 is SGHTA and CDR2 FQGNSA. V was shortened by 0 bases and J by 7 bases, with 12 bases between the two germline ends. The CDR3: CASSLARQSSGYTF. The CDR3 DNA reads TGTGCCAGCAGCTTAGCACGCCAGTCGTCTGGCTACACCTTC.

This clone was seen only a few times. The chain has TRBV7-9 and TRBJ2-7, with D possibly TRBD1 on 5 matching bases. Germline V gives CDR1 SEHNR, CDR2 FQNEAQ (reference sequence). The CDR3 has 14 amino acids. Trimming removed 1 base from V and 6 bases from J, with 13 bases in between. The CDR3 DNA reads TGTGCCAGCAGCTTAGAGTGGGGCTCTCGCGAGCAGTACTTC. It translates to CASSLEWGSREQYF. The full variable domain, with the rest looked up from reference TRBV7-9 and TRBJ2-7, is DTGVSQNPRHKITKRGQNVTFRCDPISEHNRLYWYRQTLGQGPEFLTYFQNEAQLEKSRLLSDRFSAERPKGSFSTLEIQRTEQGDSAMYLCASSLEWGSREQYFGPGTRLTVT.

This clone showed up just a few times. The CDR3 here is CASSSTSGGGRGYNEQFF. In DNA, the CDR3 is TGTGCCAGCAGCTCCACTAGCGGGGGCGGTCGGGGCTACAATGAGCAGTTCTTC. V is TRBV7-2 and J is TRBJ2-1; 11 bases map to TRBD2. The junction had 11 bases not matched to a gene; V was cut back by 4 bases and J by 3 bases. Germline CDR1 SGHTA, CDR2 FQGNSA. This CDR3 comprises 18 residues.